A single T cell receptor beta chain is shown here with its context. Antigen unknown. This entry belongs to a study of T cells expressing NK-cell markers. Study at large: Sorted CD3+CD56-NKG2C+, CD3+CD56+NKG2C+ and CD3+CD56+NKG2C- T cells supplied the TCR beta repertoires. Sequenced donors, eight in total, included seven who were HCMV-seropositive and one who was seronegative.

From its re-call of the 5' RACE reads, TCRdb lists each CDR3 protein once, without DNA. The repertoire table contains 300,000 to 500,000 distinct CDR3 sequences. Overall study results and limits: One observes that, in several donors, these clonotypes were also the leading ones within the CD3+CD56-NKG2C+ fraction. Dominant NKG2C+ clonotype frequencies of about 1.0-8% of CD8+ T cells were measured in over 5 donors.

This CDR3 is built from 13 residues. The germline CDR1 and CDR2 sequences are MNHEY and SMNVEV (reference sequence). This sequence originates from a woman in her 50s in good health. Material for sequencing was blood T cells: a sorted CD56 or NKG2C T cell subset, CD4+ or CD8+ T cells, or bulk PBMC T cells (not recorded which). The J gene is TRBJ2-1, the V gene TRBV27; no DNA is available, so the TRBD2 call from TCRdb remains unchecked. CDR3 sequence reads: CASSSLLKREQFF.